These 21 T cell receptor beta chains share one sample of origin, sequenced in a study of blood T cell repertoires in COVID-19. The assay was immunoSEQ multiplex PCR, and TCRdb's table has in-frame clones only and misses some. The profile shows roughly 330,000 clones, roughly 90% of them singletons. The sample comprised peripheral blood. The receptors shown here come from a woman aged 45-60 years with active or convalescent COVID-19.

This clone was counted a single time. CDR3 DNA sequence: TGTGCCAGCAGCGCACCCATGGGGAGGGGGACTAAAGCAGGTATTACAGATACGCAGTATTTT. Translation gives CASSAPMGRGTKAGITDTQYF. The chain employs TRBV9 and TRBJ2-3; D perhaps matches TRBD2 (7 bases). Trimming left V 3 bases short and J 3 bases short, with 32 bases between. The CDR3 is made up of 21 amino acids. CDR1 and CDR2 from the germline V gene are SGDLS and YYNGEE. The variable domain in full, completed from reference TRBV9 and TRBJ2-3, reads DSGVTQTPKHLITATGQRVTLRCSPRSGDLSVYWYQQSLDQGLQFLIQYYNGEERAKGNILERFSAQQFPDLHSELNLSSLELGDSALYFCASSAPMGRGTKAGITDTQYFGPGTRLTVL.

The CDR3 here is CASGGDTTYEQYF. In nucleotides, the CDR3 is TGTGCCAGCGGCGGGGATACTACCTACGAGCAGTACTTC. The chain combines TRBV6-5 with TRBJ2-7, with D maybe TRBD2 (6 bases). Trimming took off 8 bases at V and 2 bases at J, with 13 bases between the two ends. The CDR3 is 13 residues long. Germline CDR1 reads MNHEY; CDR2 reads SVGAGI.

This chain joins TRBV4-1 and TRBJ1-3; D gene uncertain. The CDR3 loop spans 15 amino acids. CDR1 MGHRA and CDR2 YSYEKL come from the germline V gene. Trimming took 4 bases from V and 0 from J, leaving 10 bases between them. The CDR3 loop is CASSPTVTSGNTIYF. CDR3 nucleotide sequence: TGCGCCAGCAGCCCTACGGTCACCTCTGGAAACACCATATATTTT.

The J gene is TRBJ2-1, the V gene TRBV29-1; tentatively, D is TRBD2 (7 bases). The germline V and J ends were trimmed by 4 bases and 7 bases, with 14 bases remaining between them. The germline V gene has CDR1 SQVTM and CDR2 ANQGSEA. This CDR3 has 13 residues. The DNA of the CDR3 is TGCAGCGTTGCGGAGGGGGGACTAAATGAGCAGTTCTTC. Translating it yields CSVAEGGLNEQFF.

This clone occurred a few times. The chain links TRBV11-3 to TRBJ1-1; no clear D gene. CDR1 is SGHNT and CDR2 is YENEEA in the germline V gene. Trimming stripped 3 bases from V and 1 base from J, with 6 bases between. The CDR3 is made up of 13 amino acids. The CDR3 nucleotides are TGTGCCAGCAGCTTTTTAGAGAACACTGAAGCTTTCTTT. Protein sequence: CASSFLENTEAFF.

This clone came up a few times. CDR3 in amino acids: CASSPPGLSGNTIYF. CDR3 bases: TGTGCCAGCAGTCCTCCGGGACTCTCTGGAAACACCATATATTTT. The chain is built from TRBV6-5 and TRBJ1-3; D perhaps matches TRBD1 (5 bases). This CDR3 region has 15 residues. Deletions cut 5 bases from V and 0 bases from J, with 11 bases between. The germline V gene has CDR1 MNHEY and CDR2 SVGAGI.

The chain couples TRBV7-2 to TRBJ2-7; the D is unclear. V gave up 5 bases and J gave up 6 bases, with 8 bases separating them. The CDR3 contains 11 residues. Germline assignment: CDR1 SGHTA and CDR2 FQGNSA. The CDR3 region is CASSPRTEQYF. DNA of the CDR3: TGTGCCAGCAGCCCGCGAACCGAGCAGTACTTC.

This CDR3 reads CASSLARLWTELLNTEAFF. CDR3 nucleotide sequence: TGTGCCAGCAGTTTGGCAAGATTGTGGACAGAACTATTGAACACTGAAGCTTTCTTT. The chain has TRBV28 and TRBJ1-1; D may be TRBD1 (6 bases). In germline, CDR1 is MDHEN, CDR2 SYDVKM. Between the trimmed V and J ends, which lost 3 bases and 0 bases, there was a span of 23 bases. The CDR3 contains 19 residues.

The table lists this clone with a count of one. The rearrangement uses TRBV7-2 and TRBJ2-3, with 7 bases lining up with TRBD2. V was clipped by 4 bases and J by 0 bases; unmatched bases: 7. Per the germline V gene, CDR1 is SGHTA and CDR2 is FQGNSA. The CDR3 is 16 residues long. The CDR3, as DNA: TGTGCCAGCAGCTCCGAAGCGGGGCGTAGCACAGATACGCAGTATTTT. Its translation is CASSSEAGRSTDTQYF.

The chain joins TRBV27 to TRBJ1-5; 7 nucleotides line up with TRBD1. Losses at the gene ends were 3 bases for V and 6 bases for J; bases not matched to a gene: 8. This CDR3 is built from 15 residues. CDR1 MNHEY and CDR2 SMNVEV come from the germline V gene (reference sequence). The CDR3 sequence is CASSLDRLSGQPQHF. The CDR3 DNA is TGTGCCAGCAGTTTGGACAGGCTTAGCGGTCAGCCCCAGCATTTT.

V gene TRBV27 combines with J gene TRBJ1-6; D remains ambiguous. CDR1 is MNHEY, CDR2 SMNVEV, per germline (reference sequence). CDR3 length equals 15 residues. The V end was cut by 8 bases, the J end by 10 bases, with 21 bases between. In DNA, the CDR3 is TGTGCCAGCTGTAACGGGGTCTCAGGATCCTCACCCCTCCACTTT. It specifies CASCNGVSGSSPLHF.

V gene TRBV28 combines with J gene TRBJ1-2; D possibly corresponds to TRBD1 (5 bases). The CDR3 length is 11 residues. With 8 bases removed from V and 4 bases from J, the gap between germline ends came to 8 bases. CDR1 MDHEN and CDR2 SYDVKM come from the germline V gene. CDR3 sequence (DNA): TGTGCCAGCGGGGCCCGCTATGGCTACACCTTC. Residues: CASGARYGYTF.

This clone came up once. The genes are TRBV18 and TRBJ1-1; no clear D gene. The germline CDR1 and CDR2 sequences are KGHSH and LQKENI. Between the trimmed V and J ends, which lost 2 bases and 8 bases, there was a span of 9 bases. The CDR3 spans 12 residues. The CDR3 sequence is CASSPTRGEAFF. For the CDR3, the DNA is TGTGCCAGCTCACCAACACGAGGGGAAGCTTTCTTT. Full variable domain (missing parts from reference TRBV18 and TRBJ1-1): NAGVMQNPRHLVRRRGQEARLRCSPMKGHSHVYWYRQLPEEGLKFMVYLQKENIIDESGMPKERFSAEFPKEGPSILRIQQVVRGDSAAYFCASSPTRGEAFFGQGTRLTVV.

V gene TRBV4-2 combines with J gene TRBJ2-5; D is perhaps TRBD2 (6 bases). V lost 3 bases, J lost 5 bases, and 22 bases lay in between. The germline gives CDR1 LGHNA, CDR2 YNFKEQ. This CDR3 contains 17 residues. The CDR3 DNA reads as TGTGCCAGCAGCCATCCGGGACTTGGTCCCCAGGACGAGACCCAGTACTTC. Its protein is CASSHPGLGPQDETQYF.

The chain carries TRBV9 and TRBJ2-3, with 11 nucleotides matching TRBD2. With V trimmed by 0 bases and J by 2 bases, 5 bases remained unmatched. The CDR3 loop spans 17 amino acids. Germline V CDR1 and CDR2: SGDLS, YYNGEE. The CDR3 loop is CASSVAGLAGSTDTQYF. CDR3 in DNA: TGTGCCAGCAGCGTAGCCGGACTAGCGGGCTCCACAGATACGCAGTATTTT.

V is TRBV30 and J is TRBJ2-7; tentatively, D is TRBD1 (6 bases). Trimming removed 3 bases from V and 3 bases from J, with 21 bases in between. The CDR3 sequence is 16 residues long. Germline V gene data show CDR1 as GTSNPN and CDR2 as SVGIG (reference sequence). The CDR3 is CAWRHKGDGQNYEQYF. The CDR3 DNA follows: TGTGCCTGGAGACACAAGGGGGACGGCCAAAACTACGAGCAGTACTTC.

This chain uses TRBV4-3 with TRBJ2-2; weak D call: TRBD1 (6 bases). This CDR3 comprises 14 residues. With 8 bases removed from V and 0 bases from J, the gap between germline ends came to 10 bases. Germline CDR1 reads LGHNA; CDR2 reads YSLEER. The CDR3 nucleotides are TGCGCCAGCGCCGGGACACCGAACACCGGGGAGCTGTTTTTT. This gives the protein CASAGTPNTGELFF.

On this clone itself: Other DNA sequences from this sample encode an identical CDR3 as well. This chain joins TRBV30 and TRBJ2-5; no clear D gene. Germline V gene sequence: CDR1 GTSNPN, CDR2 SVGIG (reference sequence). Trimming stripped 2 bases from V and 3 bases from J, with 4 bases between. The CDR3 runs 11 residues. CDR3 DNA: TGTGCCTGGAGTTCCGAAGAGACCCAGTACTTC. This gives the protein CAWSSEETQYF.

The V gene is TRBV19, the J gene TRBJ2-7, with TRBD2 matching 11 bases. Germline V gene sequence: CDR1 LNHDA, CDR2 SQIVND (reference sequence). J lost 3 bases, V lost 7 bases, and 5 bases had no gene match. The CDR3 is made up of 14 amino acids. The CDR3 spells CASTTSGGYYEQYF. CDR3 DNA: TGTGCCAGTACTACTAGCGGGGGATACTACGAGCAGTACTTC.

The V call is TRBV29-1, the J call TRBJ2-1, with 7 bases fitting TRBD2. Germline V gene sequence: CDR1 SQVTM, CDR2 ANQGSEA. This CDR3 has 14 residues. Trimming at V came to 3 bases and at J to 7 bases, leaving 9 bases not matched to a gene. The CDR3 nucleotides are TGCAGCGTTGATCACGGGAGGATAGGTAATGAGCAGTTCTTC. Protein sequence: CSVDHGRIGNEQFF.

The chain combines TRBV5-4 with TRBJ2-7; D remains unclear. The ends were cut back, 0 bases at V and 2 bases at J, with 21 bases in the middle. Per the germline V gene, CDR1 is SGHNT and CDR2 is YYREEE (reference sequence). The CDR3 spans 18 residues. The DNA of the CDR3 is TGTGCCAGCAGCTTGGTGGGTTCAGGTGGGTTGGCGACCTACGAGCAGTACTTC. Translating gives CASSLVGSGGLATYEQYF.